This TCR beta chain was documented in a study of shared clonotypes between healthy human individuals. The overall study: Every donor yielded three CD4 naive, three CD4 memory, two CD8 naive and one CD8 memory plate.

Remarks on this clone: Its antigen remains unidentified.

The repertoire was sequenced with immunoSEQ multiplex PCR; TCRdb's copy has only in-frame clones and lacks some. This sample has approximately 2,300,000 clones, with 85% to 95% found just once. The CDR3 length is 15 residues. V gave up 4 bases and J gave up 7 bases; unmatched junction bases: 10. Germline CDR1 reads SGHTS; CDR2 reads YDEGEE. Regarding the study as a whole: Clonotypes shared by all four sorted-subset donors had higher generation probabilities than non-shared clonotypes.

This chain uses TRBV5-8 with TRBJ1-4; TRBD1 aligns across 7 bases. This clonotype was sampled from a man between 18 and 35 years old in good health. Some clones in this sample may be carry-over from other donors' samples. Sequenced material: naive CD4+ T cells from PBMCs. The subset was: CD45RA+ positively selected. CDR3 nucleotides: TGTGCCAGCAGCCCAGACAGGGTTGGGACTGAAAAACTGTTTTTT. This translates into CASSPDRVGTEKLFF. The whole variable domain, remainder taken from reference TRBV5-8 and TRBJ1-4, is EAGVTQSPTHLIKTRGQQATLRCSPISGHTSVYWYQQALGLGLQFLLWYDEGEERNRGNFPPRFSGRQFPNYSSELNVNALELEDSALYLCASSPDRVGTEKLFFGSGTQLSVL.